The subject of this entry is one T cell receptor (beta chain). This CDR3 is built from 15 residues. Germline-derived CDR1 and CDR2 are LGHNA and YNFKEQ. V was pared by 1 base and J by 7 bases, with 16 bases between. PCR was performed using 60 Vbeta and 13 Jbeta primers. Assay used: immunoSEQ multiplex PCR; TCRdb lists only in-frame clones, some missing. The table records about 160,000 clones, 82% of them present only once. The data originate from a study of cytomegalovirus exposure and HLA in healthy donors. Study-wide background: Earlier results showed 117 million unique TCR beta sequences derived from approximately 180 million T cells.

The sequenced sample was PBMCs. This sequence originates from a girl aged 2-9 years in good health and CMV-seropositive. The rearrangement joins TRBV4-2 to TRBJ1-1, with a weak D call TRBD1 (5 bases). The CDR3 DNA reads as TGTGCCAGCAGCCAAGTATTCCAGGGAGGTAGTGAAGCTTTCTTT. Translation gives CASSQVFQGGSEAFF.